Here is one T cell receptor (beta chain) with its context. The method was immunoSEQ multiplex PCR; TCRdb's version includes in-frame clones alone and lacks a portion of them. The data hold over 150,000 clones, with around 90% observed a single time. CDR1 and CDR2 (germline): LGHNA, YSLEER. This CDR3 spans 14 amino acids. The germline V and J ends were trimmed by 6 bases and 5 bases, with 13 bases remaining between them. The data were obtained in a study of control samples from healthy donors and cancer patients. This clonotype was sampled from a young man in good health. Sequencing input: blood. The chain joins TRBV4-3 to TRBJ1-4; D gene unclear. CDR3 sequence: CASSQTRLNEKLFF. In DNA, the CDR3 is TGCGCCAGCAGTCAGACGCGTTTGAATGAAAAACTGTTTTTT.